The next 16 T cell receptor beta chains were all read from a single sample in a study of blood T cell repertoires in COVID-19. Sequencing used immunoSEQ multiplex PCR; TCRdb keeps in-frame clones, though not all of them. In the table there are more than 50,000 clones, roughly 87% of which are singletons. Sequenced input: peripheral blood. These receptors all stem from a woman in her sixties with acute or convalescent COVID-19.

This clone appeared a single time. The J gene is TRBJ1-5, the V gene TRBV19, with D perhaps matching TRBD1 (6 bases). This CDR3 is built from 15 residues. Germline CDR1 is LNHDA and CDR2 is SQIVND (reference sequence). The ends were cut back, 5 bases at V and 2 bases at J, with 13 bases in the middle. CDR3 nucleotide sequence: TGTGCCAGTAGTGAAAGACCAGGGGGCAATCAGCCCCAGCATTTT. This codes for CASSERPGGNQPQHF.

J is TRBJ1-3 and V is TRBV28; no clear D. The CDR3 length is 13 residues. Trimming cost V 7 bases and J 0 bases, with 7 bases left between them. The V gene's germline CDR1 is MDHEN and CDR2 SYDVKM. CDR3 sequence (DNA): TGTGCCAGCACCCGAGCCTCTGGAAACACCATATATTTT. As protein: CASTRASGNTIYF.

Here the CDR3 DNA reads TGTGCCAGCAGCCCCGGGTCAGGGGGCTTGAATGAGCAGTTCTTC. Its translation: CASSPGSGGLNEQFF. The chain carries TRBV9 and TRBJ2-1; 8 bases are a match to TRBD1. The CDR3 extends over 15 amino acids. Germline trimming cut 4 bases from V and 7 bases from J; bases unmatched to any gene: 10. Germline V gene sequence: CDR1 SGDLS, CDR2 YYNGEE.

The chain is built from TRBV6-5 and TRBJ1-1, with D uncertain. Germline-derived CDR1 and CDR2 are MNHEY and SVGAGI. V was cut by 2 bases and J by 5 bases, with 12 bases left in between. The CDR3 runs to 14 residues. Here the CDR3 DNA reads TGTGCCAGCAGTTACGAGACATATGGAACTGAAGCTTTCTTT. As protein: CASSYETYGTEAFF.

A single count supports this clone. The V and J genes are TRBV28 and TRBJ1-5; 7 nucleotides match TRBD1. Looked up from germline, CDR1 is MDHEN and CDR2 is SYDVKM. V was pared by 10 bases and J by 1 base, with 7 bases of the junction left unmatched. The CDR3 is 14 amino acids. The CDR3 sequence is CATRRDRSNQPQHF. CDR3 DNA: TGTGCCACCAGGAGGGACAGAAGCAATCAGCCCCAGCATTTT. The entire variable domain, with the rest obtained from reference TRBV28 and TRBJ1-5, is as follows: DVKVTQSSRYLVKRTGEKVFLECVQDMDHENMFWYRQDPGLGLRLIYFSYDVKMKEKGDIPEGYSVSREKKERFSLILESASTNQTSMYLCATRRDRSNQPQHFGDGTRLSIL.

The V and J genes are TRBV30 and TRBJ1-4, with D possibly matching TRBD1 (6 bases). The CDR3 length is 14 residues. In germline, CDR1 is GTSNPN, CDR2 SVGIG (reference sequence). Trimming pared 3 bases from V and 4 bases from J, leaving 12 bases between. CDR3 coding DNA: TGTGCCTGGAGACTGACAGGTCTTAATGAAAAACTGTTTTTT. Protein: CAWRLTGLNEKLFF.

This chain uses TRBV14 with TRBJ2-7; 7 nucleotides agree with TRBD1. The V and J ends lost 1 base and 4 bases, in that order; junction bases with no gene match: 7. CDR1 and CDR2 from the germline V gene are SGHDN and FVKESK. The CDR3 covers 15 residues. CDR3 DNA sequence: TGTGCCAGCAGCCAAGCGACAGGGAATTTGTACGAGCAGTACTTC. Protein product: CASSQATGNLYEQYF.

The chain recombines TRBV7-2 with TRBJ2-3; no reliable D call. V lost 0 bases, J lost 7 bases, and 5 bases lay in between. CDR1 is SGHTA, CDR2 FQGNSA, per germline. This CDR3 is built from 12 residues. CDR3 bases: TGTGCCAGCAGCTTAGCATCCTATACGCAGTATTTT. This translates into CASSLASYTQYF.

This clone occurred a few times. CDR3 DNA: TGTGCCAGCAGCGATCACGGGACTTTCAATGAGCAGTTCTTC. Protein sequence: CASSDHGTFNEQFF. The chain joins TRBV13 to TRBJ2-1, with D possibly TRBD2 on 6 matching bases. V was cut by 5 bases and J by 6 bases, with 14 bases left in between. The CDR3 is 14 amino acids. Germline CDR1 and CDR2: PRHDT and FYEKMQ (reference sequence).

This clone occurred once. The chain employs TRBV18 and TRBJ1-2, with 7 bases identical to TRBD1. V trimming: 2 bases; J trimming: 7 bases; junction bases outside the gene matches: 4. The CDR3 has 13 residues. CDR1 is KGHSH and CDR2 is LQKENI in the germline V gene. CDR3 sequence reads: CASSPGQDAGYTF. CDR3 DNA sequence: TGTGCCAGCTCACCAGGACAGGACGCTGGCTACACCTTC.

This chain uses TRBV5-1 with TRBJ2-7, with 9 bases lining up with TRBD2. Germline assignment: CDR1 SGHRS and CDR2 YFSETQ. Trimming at V came to 4 bases and at J to 3 bases, leaving 8 bases not matched to a gene. The CDR3 loop spans 15 amino acids. CDR3 DNA: TGCGCCAGCAGCCTTCTTAGCGGGAGTGTCTACGAGCAGTACTTC. It specifies CASSLLSGSVYEQYF.

This clone showed up just a few times. CDR3: CASSRAGGPGETQYF. The DNA of the CDR3 is TGTGCCAGCAGCCGAGCGGGGGGGCCAGGAGAGACCCAGTACTTC. The rearrangement joins TRBV28 to TRBJ2-5; 10 bases fit TRBD2. Trimming cost V 6 bases and J 4 bases; bases outside gene matches: 8. This CDR3 has 15 residues. Germline loops: CDR1 MDHEN, CDR2 SYDVKM.

The genes are TRBV7-2 and TRBJ2-7; 8 positions match TRBD1. The germline CDR1 and CDR2 sequences are SGHTA and FQGNSA. Trimming removed 1 base from V and 7 bases from J; junction bases left unmatched: 6. This CDR3 contains 14 residues. The CDR3 here is CASSLEQGVWEQYF. The CDR3 DNA sequence: TGTGCCAGCAGCTTAGAACAGGGGGTTTGGGAGCAGTACTTC. The full variable domain, completed using reference TRBV7-2 and TRBJ2-7, is GAGVSQSPSNKVTEKGKDVELRCDPISGHTALYWYRQSLGQGLEFLIYFQGNSAPDKSGLPSDRFSAERTGGSVSTLTIQRTQQEDSAVYLCASSLEQGVWEQYFGPGTRLTVT.

The V call is TRBV6-5, the J call TRBJ1-2; 7 bases line up with TRBD1. The germline V gene encodes CDR1 MNHEY and CDR2 SVGAGI. J was trimmed by 3 bases and V by 6 bases; bases with no gene match: 4. The CDR3 is 13 residues long. The CDR3 DNA follows: TGTGCCAGCAGATTAACAGGGGACTATGGCTACACCTTC. It codes for CASRLTGDYGYTF.

The sample holds a few counts of this clone. The chain is built from TRBV2 and TRBJ2-3; 7 bases are shared with TRBD2. Germline V lookup: CDR1 SNHLY, CDR2 FYNNEI. The CDR3 is 15 amino acids. After removal of 1 base from V and 7 bases from J, the junction contained 8 bases not matched to a gene. DNA of the CDR3: TGTGCCAGCAGTGAAGGGGGGACTACAACACATACGCAGTATTTT. This translates into CASSEGGTTTHTQYF.

The chain has TRBV15 and TRBJ1-5; TRBD1 is a possible D gene (6 bases). V lost 3 bases to trimming and J lost 4 bases, with 16 bases between them. The CDR3 is 16 residues long. Per the germline V gene, CDR1 is LNHNV and CDR2 is YYDKDF (reference sequence). The DNA of the CDR3 is TGTGCCACCAGCAGGGGGCCGGACAGATTTAATCAGCCCCAGCATTTT. Translation: CATSRGPDRFNQPQHF. Full variable domain (missing parts from reference TRBV15 and TRBJ1-5): DAMVIQNPRYQVTQFGKPVTLSCSQTLNHNVMYWYQQKSSQAPKLLFHYYDKDFNNEADTPDNFQSRRPNTSFCFLDIRSPGLGDTAMYLCATSRGPDRFNQPQHFGDGTRLSIL.